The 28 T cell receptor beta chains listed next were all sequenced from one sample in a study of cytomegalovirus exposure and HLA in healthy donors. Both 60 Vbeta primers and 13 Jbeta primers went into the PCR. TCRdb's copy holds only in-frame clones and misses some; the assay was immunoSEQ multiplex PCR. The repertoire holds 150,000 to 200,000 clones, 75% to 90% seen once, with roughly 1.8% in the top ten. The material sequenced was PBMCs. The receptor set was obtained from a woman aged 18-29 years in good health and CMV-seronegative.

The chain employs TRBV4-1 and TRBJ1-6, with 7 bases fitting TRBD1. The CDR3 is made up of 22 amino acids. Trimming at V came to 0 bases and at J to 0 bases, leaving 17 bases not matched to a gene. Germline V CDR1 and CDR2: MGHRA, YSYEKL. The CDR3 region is CASSQERRGPLIPSSYNSPLHF. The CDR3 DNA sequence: TGCGCCAGCAGCCAAGAAAGAAGGGGGCCGTTGATCCCGAGCTCCTATAATTCACCCCTCCACTTT.

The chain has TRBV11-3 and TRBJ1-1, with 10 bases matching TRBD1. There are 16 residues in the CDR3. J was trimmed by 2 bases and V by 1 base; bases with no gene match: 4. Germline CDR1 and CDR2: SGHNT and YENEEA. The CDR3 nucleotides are TGTGCCAGCAGCTTAGGAGGGACAGGGGTAAACACTGAAGCTTTCTTT. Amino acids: CASSLGGTGVNTEAFF.

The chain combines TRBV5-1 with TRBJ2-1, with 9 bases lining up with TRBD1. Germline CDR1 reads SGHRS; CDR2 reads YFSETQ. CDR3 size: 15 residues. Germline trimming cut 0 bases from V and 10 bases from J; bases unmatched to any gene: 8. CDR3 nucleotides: TGCGCCAGCAGCTTGGGACAACAGGGGGCAGGGGAGCAGTTCTTC. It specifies CASSLGQQGAGEQFF. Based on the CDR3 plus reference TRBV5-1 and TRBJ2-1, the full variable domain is KAGVTQTPRYLIKTRGQQVTLSCSPISGHRSVSWYQQTPGQGLQFLFEYFSETQRNKGNFPGRFSGRQFSNSRSEMNVSTLELGDSALYLCASSLGQQGAGEQFFGPGTRLTVL.

Here the CDR3 DNA reads TGTGCCAGCAGCTTGGGGGGACTAGCGGCTAATGAGCAGTTCTTC. The encoded protein is CASSLGGLAANEQFF. J is TRBJ2-1 and V is TRBV9, with 11 nucleotides matching TRBD2. CDR1 SGDLS and CDR2 YYNGEE come from the germline V gene. CDR3 length equals 15 residues. Unmatched junction bases numbered 7, after V lost 4 bases and J lost 7 bases.

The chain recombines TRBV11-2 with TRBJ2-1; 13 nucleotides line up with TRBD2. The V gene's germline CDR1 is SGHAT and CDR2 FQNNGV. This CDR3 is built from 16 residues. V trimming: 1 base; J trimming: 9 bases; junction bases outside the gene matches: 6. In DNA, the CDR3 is TGTGCCAGCAGCTTAGGGACTAGCGGGAGTGGAAGTGAGCAGTTCTTC. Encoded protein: CASSLGTSGSGSEQFF.

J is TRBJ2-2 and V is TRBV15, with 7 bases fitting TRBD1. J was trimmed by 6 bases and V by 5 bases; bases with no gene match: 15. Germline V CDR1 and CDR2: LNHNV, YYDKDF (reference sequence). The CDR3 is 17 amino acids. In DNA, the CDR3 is TGTGCCACCAGCGAGTCCCTCGACAGGGCGCGCTCCGGGGAGCTGTTTTTT. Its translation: CATSESLDRARSGELFF.

The DNA of the CDR3 is TGTGCCAGCGCAGGGTGGAGCAATCAGCCCCAGCATTTT. Amino acid sequence: CASAGWSNQPQHF. The chain recombines TRBV2 with TRBJ1-5; possibly TRBD1 for D (5 bases). CDR1 and CDR2 from the germline V gene are SNHLY and FYNNEI. The CDR3 is 13 residues long. V lost 8 bases and J 1 base, leaving 9 bases between the germline ends.

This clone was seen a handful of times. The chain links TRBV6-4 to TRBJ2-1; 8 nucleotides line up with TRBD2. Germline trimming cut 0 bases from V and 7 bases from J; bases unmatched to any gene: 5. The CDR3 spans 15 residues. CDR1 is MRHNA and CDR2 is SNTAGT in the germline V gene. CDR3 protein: CASSDSREGGNEQFF. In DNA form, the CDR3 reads TGTGCCAGCAGTGACTCTCGGGAGGGAGGTAATGAGCAGTTCTTC.

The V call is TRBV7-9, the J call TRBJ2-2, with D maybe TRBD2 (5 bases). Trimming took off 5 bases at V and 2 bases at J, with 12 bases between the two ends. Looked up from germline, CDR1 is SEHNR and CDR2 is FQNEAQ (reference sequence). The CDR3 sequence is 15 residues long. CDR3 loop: CASSRGVSNTGELFF. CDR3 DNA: TGTGCCAGCAGCCGGGGAGTATCTAACACCGGGGAGCTGTTTTTT.

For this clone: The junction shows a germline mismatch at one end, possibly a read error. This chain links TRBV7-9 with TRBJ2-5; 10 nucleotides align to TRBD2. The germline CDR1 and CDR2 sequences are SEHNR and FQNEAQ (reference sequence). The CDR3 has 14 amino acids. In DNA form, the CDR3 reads TGTGCCAGCAGCCTAGCGGGGGCTCCGGAGACCCAGTACTTC. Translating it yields CASSLAGAPETQYF.

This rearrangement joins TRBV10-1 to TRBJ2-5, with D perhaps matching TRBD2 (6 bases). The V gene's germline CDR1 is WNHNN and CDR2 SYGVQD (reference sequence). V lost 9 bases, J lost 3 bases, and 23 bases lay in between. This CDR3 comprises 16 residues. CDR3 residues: CASILIGPREKETQYF. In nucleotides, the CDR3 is TGCGCCAGTATCCTGATTGGACCGCGGGAAAAAGAGACCCAGTACTTC.

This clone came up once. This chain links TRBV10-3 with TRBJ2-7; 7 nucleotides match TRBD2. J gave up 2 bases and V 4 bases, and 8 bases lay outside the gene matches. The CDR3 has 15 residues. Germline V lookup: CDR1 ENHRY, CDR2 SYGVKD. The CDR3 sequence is CAISVAGGGAYEQYF. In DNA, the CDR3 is TGTGCCATCAGTGTAGCTGGCGGGGGAGCCTACGAGCAGTACTTC.

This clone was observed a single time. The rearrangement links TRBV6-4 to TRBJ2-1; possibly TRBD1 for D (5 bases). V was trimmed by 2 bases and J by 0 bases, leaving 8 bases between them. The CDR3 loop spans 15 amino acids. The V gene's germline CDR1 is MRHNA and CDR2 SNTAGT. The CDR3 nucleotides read TGTGCCAGCAGTGACGGGGCTAGCTCCTACAATGAGCAGTTCTTC. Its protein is CASSDGASSYNEQFF.

The CDR3 loop is CAWSRQGAYGNQPQHF. CDR3 DNA: TGTGCCTGGAGTCGACAGGGGGCTTATGGCAATCAGCCCCAGCATTTT. The rearrangement uses TRBV30 and TRBJ1-5; 10 bases line up with TRBD1. Germline trimming cut 2 bases from V and 2 bases from J; bases unmatched to any gene: 6. The CDR3 sequence is 16 residues long. Looked up from germline, CDR1 is GTSNPN and CDR2 is SVGIG (reference sequence).

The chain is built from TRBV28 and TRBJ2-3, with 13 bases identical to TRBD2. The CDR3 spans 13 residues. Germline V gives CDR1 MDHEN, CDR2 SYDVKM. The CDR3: CDTSGRALDTQYF. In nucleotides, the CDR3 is TGTGACACTAGCGGGAGGGCCTTGGATACGCAGTATTTT.

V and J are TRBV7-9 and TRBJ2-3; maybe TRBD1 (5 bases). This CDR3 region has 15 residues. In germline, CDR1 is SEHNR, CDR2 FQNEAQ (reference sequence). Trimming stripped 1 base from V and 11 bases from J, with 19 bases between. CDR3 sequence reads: CASSLEGQESKGQYF. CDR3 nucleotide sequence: TGTGCCAGCAGCTTAGAGGGGCAGGAATCAAAGGGGCAGTATTTT. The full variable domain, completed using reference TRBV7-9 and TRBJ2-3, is DTGVSQNPRHKITKRGQNVTFRCDPISEHNRLYWYRQTLGQGPEFLTYFQNEAQLEKSRLLSDRFSAERPKGSFSTLEIQRTEQGDSAMYLCASSLEGQESKGQYFGPGTRLTVL.

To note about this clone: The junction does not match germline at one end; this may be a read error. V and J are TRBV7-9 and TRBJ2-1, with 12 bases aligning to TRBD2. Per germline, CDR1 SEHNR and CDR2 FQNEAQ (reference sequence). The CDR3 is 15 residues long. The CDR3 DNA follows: TGTTCCAGCAGCTTAGTTATGGGGACTAGCGGGGAGCAGTTCTTC. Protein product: CSSSLVMGTSGEQFF.

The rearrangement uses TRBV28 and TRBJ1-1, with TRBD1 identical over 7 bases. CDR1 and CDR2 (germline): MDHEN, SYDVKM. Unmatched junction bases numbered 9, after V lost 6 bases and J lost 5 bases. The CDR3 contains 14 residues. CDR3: CASRYRGGKTEAFF. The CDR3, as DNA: TGTGCCAGCAGGTACAGGGGAGGAAAAACTGAAGCTTTCTTT.

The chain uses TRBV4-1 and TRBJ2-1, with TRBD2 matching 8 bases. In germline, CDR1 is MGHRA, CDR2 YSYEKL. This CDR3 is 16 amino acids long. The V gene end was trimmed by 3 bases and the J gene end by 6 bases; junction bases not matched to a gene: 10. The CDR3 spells CASSHPTSGPSNEQFF. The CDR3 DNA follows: TGCGCCAGCAGCCACCCCACTAGCGGACCTTCCAATGAGCAGTTCTTC.

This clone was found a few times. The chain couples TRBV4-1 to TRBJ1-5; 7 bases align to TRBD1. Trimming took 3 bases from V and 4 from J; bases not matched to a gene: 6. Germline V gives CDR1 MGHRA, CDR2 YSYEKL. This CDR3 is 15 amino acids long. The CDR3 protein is CASSQNDRENQPQHF. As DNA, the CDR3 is TGCGCCAGCAGCCAGAACGACAGGGAGAATCAGCCCCAGCATTTT.

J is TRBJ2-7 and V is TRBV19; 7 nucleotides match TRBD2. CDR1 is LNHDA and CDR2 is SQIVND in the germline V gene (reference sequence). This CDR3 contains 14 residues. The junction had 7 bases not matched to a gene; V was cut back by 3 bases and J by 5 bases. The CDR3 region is CASSIFREANEQYF. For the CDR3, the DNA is TGTGCCAGTAGTATCTTCCGGGAGGCAAACGAGCAGTACTTC.

The CDR3 here is CASSPQGNTEAFF. As DNA, the CDR3 is TGTGCCAGCAGTCCCCAGGGGAACACTGAAGCTTTCTTT. The chain uses TRBV2 and TRBJ1-1, with a weak D call TRBD1 (5 bases). Germline V CDR1 and CDR2: SNHLY, FYNNEI. The V end lost 5 bases, the J end lost 1 base, and 8 bases lay between the germline ends. CDR3 length: 13 residues.

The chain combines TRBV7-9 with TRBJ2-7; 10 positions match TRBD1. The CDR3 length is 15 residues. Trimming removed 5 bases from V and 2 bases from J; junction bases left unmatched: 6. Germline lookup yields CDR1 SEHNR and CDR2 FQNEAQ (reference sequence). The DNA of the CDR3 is TGTGCCAGCAGCCCCGGGACAGGGGTTCCCTACGAGCAGTACTTC. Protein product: CASSPGTGVPYEQYF.

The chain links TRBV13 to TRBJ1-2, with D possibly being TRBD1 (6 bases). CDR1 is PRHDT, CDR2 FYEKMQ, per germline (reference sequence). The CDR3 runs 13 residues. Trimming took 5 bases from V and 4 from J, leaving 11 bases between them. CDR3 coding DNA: TGTGCCAGCAGCCCGCAGGGGAGCTATGGCTACACCTTC. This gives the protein CASSPQGSYGYTF.

The CDR3 DNA sequence: TGTGCCAGAAGCTACAGGGGGGGCGAGACCCAGTACTTC. Its translation is CARSYRGGETQYF. The chain has TRBV7-5 and TRBJ2-5; the table's D gene call, TRBD1, was not cross checked with the DNA. TRBV7-5 corresponds to a pseudogene. This CDR3 spans 13 amino acids.

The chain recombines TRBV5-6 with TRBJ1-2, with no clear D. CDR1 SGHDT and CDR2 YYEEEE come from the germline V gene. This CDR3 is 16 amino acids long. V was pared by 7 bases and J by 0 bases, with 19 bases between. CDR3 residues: CASGLGAARANYGYTF. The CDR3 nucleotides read TGTGCCAGCGGTTTGGGAGCTGCGAGAGCTAACTATGGCTACACCTTC. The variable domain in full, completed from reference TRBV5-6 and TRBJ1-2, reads DAGVTQSPTHLIKTRGQQVTLRCSPKSGHDTVSWYQQALGQGPQFIFQYYEEEERQRGNFPDRFSGHQFPNYSSELNVNALLLGDSALYLCASGLGAARANYGYTFGSGTRLTVV.

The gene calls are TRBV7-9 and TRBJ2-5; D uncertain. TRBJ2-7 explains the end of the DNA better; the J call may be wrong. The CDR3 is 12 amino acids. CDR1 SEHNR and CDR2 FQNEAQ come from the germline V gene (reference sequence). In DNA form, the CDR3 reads TGTGCCAGCAGCACCATCCGCTACGAGCAGTACTTC. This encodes CASSTIRYEQYF.

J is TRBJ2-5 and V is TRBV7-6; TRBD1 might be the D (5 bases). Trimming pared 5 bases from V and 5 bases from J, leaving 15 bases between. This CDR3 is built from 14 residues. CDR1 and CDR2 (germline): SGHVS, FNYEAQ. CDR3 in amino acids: CASSPLGLRETQYF. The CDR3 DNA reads TGTGCCAGCAGCCCACTGGGGCTGCGGGAGACCCAGTACTTC.